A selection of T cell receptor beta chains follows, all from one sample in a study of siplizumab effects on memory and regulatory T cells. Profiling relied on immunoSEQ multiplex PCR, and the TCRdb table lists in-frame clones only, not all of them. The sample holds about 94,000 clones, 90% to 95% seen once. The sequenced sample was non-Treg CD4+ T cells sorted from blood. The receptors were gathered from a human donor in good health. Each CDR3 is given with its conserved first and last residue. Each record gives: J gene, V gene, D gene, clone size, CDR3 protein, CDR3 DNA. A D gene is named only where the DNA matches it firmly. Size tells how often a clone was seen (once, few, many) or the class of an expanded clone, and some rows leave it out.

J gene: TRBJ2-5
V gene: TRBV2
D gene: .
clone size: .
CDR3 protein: CASSRRLVAETQYF
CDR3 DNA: TGTGCCAGCAGCCGAAGGCTAGTTGCAGAGACCCAGTACTTC

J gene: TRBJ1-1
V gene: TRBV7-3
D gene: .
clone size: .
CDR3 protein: CASSPRGISEAFF
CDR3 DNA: TGTGCCAGCAGCCCGAGGGGGATCTCTGAAGCTTTCTTT

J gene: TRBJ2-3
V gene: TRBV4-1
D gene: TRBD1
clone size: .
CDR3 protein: CASSLAFGQGAADTQYF
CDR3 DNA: TGCGCCAGCAGCCTAGCCTTCGGACAGGGGGCGGCAGATACGCAGTATTTT

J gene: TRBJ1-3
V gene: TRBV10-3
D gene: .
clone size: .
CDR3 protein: CAISVSLLSGNTIYF
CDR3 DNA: TGTGCCATCAGTGTGTCACTTCTCTCTGGAAACACCATATATTTT

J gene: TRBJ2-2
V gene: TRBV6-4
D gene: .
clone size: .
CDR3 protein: CASSVQGGGELFF
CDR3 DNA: TGTGCCAGCAGTGTACAGGGTGGCGGGGAGCTGTTTTTT

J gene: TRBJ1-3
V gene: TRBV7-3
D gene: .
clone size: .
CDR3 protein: CASSLKWGNSGNTIYF
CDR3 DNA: TGTGCCAGCAGCTTAAAATGGGGAAACTCTGGAAACACCATATATTTT

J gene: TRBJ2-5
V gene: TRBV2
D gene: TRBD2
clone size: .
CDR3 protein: CASSEGLAGGGETQYF
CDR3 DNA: TGTGCCAGCAGTGAAGGACTAGCGGGGGGAGGAGAGACCCAGTACTTC

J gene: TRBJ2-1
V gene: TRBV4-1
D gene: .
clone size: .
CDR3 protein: CASSQDIHGYEQFF
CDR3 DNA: TGCGCCAGCAGCCAAGATATCCACGGTTATGAGCAGTTCTTC

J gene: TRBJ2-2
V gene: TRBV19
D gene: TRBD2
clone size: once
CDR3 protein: CASRLRPGLAGGWTGELFF
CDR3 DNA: TGTGCCAGTAGGCTTCGACCGGGACTAGCGGGAGGTTGGACCGGGGAGCTGTTTTTT

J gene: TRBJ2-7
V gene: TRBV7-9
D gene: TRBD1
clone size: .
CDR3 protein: CASSLDSVTGSSYEQYF
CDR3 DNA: TGTGCCAGCAGCTTAGATTCGGTGACAGGGAGCTCCTACGAGCAGTACTTC

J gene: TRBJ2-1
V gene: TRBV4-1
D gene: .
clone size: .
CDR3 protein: CASSQPGKGEQFF
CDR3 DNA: TGCGCCAGCAGCCAACCAGGGAAGGGTGAGCAGTTCTTC

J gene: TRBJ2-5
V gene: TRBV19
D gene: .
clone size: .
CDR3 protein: CASSAGTVETQYF
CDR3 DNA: TGTGCCAGTAGTGCCGGGACGGTAGAGACCCAGTACTTC

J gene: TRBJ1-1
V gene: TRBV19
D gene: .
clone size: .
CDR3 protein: CASSIVGGNTEAFF
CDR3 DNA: TGTGCCAGTAGTATTGTTGGAGGAAACACTGAAGCTTTCTTT

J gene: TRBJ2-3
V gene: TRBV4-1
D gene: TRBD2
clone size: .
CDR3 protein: CASSQRSGSQPSTDTQYF
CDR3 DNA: TGCGCCAGCAGCCAAAGAAGCGGGAGCCAACCTAGCACAGATACGCAGTATTTT

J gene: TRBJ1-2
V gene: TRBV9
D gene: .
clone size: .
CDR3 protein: CASSARASHQEHGYTF
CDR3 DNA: TGTGCCAGCAGCGCTCGGGCCTCCCACCAAGAGCATGGCTACACCTTC

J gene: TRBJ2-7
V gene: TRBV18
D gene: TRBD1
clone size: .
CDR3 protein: CASSPTGQTYEQYF
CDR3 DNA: TGTGCCAGCTCACCAACGGGACAGACCTACGAGCAGTACTTC

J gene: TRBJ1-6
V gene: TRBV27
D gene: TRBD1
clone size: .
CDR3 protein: CASSLGTAPLHF
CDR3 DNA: TGTGCCAGCAGTTTAGGGACAGCTCCCCTCCACTTT

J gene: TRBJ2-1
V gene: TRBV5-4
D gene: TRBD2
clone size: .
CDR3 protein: CASSFQAGAYNEQFF
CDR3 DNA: TGTGCCAGCAGCTTTCAAGCGGGGGCTTACAATGAGCAGTTCTTC

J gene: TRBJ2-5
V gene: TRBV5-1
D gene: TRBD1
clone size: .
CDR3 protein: CASSQQGWQETQYF
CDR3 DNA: TGCGCCAGCAGCCAACAGGGGTGGCAAGAGACCCAGTACTTC

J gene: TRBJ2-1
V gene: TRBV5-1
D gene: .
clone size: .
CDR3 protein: CASGLRSPYYNEQFF
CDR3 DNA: TGCGCCAGCGGCCTTCGTTCACCCTACTACAATGAGCAGTTCTTC

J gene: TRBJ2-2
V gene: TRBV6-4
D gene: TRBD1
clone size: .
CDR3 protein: CASSAGQVPGELFF
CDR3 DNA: TGTGCCAGCAGTGCCGGACAGGTCCCCGGGGAGCTGTTTTTT

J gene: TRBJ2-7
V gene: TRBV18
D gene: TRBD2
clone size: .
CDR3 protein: CASSPLTLREGPRSYEQYF
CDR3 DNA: TGTGCCAGCTCACCATTAACTTTGCGGGAGGGCCCACGCTCCTACGAGCAGTACTTC

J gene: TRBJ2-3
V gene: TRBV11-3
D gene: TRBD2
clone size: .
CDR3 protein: CASSGGGLTDTQYF
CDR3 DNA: TGTGCCAGCAGCGGCGGGGGGTTAACAGATACGCAGTATTTT

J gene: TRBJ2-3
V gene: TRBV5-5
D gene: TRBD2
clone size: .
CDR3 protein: CASSLVSSGGFPDTQYF
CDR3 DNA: TGTGCCAGCAGCTTGGTGTCTAGCGGGGGGTTCCCAGATACGCAGTATTTT

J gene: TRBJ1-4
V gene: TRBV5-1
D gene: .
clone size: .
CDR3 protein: CASSLDGTTNEKLFF
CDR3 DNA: TGCGCCAGCAGCTTGGACGGGACAACTAATGAAAAACTGTTTTTT

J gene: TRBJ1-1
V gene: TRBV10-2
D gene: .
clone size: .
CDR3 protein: CASSTQANTEAFF
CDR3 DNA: TGCGCCAGCAGTACCCAGGCCAACACTGAAGCTTTCTTT

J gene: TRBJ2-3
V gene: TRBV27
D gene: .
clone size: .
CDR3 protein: CASSFWQTTDTQYF
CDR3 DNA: TGTGCCAGCAGTTTTTGGCAGACCACAGATACGCAGTATTTT

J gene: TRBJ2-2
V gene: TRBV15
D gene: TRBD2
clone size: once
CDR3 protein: CATSRAGGRLTGELFF
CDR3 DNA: TGTGCCACCAGCAGAGCGGGGGGACGCCTCACCGGGGAGCTGTTTTTT

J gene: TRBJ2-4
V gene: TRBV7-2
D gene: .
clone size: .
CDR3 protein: CASSPQDYDPAKNIQYF
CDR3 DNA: TGTGCCAGCAGCCCCCAGGACTACGACCCGGCCAAAAACATTCAGTACTTC

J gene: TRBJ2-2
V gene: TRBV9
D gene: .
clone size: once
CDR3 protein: CASSVGGGTGELFF
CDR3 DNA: TGTGCCAGCAGCGTAGGTGGGGGCACCGGGGAGCTGTTTTTT

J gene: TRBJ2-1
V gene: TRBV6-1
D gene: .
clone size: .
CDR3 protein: CASSESGHEQFF
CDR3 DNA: TGTGCCAGCAGTGAATCCGGTCATGAGCAGTTCTTC

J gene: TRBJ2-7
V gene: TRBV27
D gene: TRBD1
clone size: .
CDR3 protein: CASSPQNSRDRGRDEQYF
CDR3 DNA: TGTGCCAGCAGTCCTCAAAATTCCCGGGACAGGGGTCGTGACGAGCAGTACTTC

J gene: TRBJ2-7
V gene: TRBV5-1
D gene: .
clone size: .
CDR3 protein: CASSRDRDTLGEQYF
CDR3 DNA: TGCGCCAGCAGCCGTGATCGGGACACCCTGGGGGAGCAGTACTTC

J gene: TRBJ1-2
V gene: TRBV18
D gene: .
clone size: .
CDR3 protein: CASSPPGLYGYTF
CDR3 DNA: TGTGCCAGCTCACCCCCGGGCCTCTATGGCTACACCTTC

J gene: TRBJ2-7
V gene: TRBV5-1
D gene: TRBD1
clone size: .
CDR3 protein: CASSLAAGGTYEQYF
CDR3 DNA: TGCGCCAGCAGCTTGGCGGCAGGGGGAACCTACGAGCAGTACTTC

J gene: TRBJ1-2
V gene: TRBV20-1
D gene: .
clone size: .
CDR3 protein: CSALPDYGYTF
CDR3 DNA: TGCAGTGCCCTCCCGGATTATGGCTACACCTTC

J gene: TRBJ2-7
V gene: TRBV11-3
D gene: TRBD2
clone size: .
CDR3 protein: CASGRGLAHEQYF
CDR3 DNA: TGTGCCAGCGGCCGGGGACTAGCCCACGAGCAGTACTTC

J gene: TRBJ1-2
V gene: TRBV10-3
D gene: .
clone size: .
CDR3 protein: CAISDSGEHGYTF
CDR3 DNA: TGTGCCATCAGTGACTCGGGGGAACACGGCTACACCTTC

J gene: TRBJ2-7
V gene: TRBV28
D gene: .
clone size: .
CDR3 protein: CASTGPEGEQYF
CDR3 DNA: TGTGCCAGCACCGGACCTGAAGGCGAGCAGTACTTC

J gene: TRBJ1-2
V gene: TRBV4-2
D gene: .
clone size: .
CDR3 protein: CASSPSSAGDYGYTF
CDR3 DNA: TGTGCCAGCAGCCCCTCCTCGGCAGGCGACTATGGCTACACCTTC